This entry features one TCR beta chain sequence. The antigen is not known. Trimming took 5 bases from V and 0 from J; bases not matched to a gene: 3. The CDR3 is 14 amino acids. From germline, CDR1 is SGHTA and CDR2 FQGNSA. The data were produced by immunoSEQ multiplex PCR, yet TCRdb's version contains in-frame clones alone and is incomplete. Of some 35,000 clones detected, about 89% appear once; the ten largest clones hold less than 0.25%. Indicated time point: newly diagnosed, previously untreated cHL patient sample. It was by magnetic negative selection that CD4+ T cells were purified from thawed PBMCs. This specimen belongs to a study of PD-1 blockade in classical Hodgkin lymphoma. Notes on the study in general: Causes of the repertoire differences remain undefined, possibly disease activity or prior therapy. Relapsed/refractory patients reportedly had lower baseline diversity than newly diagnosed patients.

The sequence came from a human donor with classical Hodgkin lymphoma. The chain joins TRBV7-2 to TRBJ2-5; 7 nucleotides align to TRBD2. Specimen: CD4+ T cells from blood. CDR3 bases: TGTGCCAGCAGCCTAAGCGGGAACCAAGAGACCCAGTACTTC. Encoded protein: CASSLSGNQETQYF.